This TCR beta chain is from a study of Ad26.COV2.S vaccination and SARS-CoV-2 variants. At the level of the study: The COV1001 Ad26.COV2.S trial arm included the donor. Ad26.COV2.S shots went into the muscle once or twice, 56 days apart.

Some clones are missing from TCRdb's copy, which holds only in-frame ones; the method was immunoSEQ multiplex PCR. The sample includes some 340,000 clones, around 85% of them seen just once. As to treatment: some 20 received Ad26.COV2.S at low or high dose, single or two shots; 5 received placebo; per-sample allocation not given. Sampling was done on day 63 after the first vaccine or placebo injection. This person who donated was an adult of 18-55 years in Boston. This clone was seen only a few times. Trimming cost V 1 base and J 2 bases, with 9 bases left between them. There are 15 residues in the CDR3. Germline V gives CDR1 MGHRA, CDR2 YSYEKL.

V usage is TRBV4-1 and J usage is TRBJ2-1; D not resolved. The sample here was peripheral blood, taken in a trial of Ad26.COV2.S vaccine versus placebo. This clonotype was obtained from a person aged 18-60 years who received the Ad26.COV2.S COVID-19 vaccine or a placebo. The CDR3 spells CASSQGQNTYNEQFF. CDR3 DNA: TGCGCCAGCAGCCAAGGCCAGAATACCTACAATGAGCAGTTCTTC.